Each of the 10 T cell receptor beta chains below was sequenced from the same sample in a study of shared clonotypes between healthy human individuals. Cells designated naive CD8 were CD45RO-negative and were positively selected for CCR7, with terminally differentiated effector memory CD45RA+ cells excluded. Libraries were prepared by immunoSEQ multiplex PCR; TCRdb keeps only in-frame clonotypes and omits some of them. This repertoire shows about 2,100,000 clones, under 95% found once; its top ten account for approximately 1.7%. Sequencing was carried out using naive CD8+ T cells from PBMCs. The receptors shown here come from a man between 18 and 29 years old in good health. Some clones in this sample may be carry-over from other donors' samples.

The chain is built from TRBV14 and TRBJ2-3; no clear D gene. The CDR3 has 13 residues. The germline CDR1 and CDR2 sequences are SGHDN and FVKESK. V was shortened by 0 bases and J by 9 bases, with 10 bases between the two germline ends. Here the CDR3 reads CASSQDADITQYF. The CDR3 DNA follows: TGTGCCAGCAGCCAAGATGCCGACATCACGCAGTATTTT.

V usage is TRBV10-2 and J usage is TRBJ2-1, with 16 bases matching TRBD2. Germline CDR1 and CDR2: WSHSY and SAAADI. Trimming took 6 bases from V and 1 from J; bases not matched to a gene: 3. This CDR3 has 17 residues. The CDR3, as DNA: TGCGCCAGCAGGAGGGGACTAGCGGGAGGGTCCTACAATGAGCAGTTCTTC. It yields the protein CASRRGLAGGSYNEQFF.

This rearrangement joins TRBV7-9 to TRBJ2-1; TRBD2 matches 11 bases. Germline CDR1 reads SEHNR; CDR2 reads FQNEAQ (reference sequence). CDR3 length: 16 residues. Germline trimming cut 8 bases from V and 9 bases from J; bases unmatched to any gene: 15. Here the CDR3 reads CASSEFSGRAYGEQFF. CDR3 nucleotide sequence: TGTGCCAGCTCTGAATTTAGCGGGAGGGCCTATGGTGAGCAGTTCTTC. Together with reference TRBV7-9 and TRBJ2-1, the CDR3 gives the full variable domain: DTGVSQNPRHKITKRGQNVTFRCDPISEHNRLYWYRQTLGQGPEFLTYFQNEAQLEKSRLLSDRFSAERPKGSFSTLEIQRTEQGDSAMYLCASSEFSGRAYGEQFFGPGTRLTVL.

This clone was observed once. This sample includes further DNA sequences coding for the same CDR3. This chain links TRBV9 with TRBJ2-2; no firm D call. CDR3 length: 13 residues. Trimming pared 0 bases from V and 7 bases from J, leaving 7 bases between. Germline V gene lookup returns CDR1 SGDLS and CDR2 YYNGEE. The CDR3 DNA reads TGTGCCAGCAGCGTAGGGGGTCTCGGGGAGCTGTTTTTT. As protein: CASSVGGLGELFF.

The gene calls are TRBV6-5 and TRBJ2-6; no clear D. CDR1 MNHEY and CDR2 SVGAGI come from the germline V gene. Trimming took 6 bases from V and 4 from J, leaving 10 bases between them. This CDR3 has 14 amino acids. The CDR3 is CASSLIGGANVLTF. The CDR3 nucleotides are TGTGCCAGCAGCCTGATCGGGGGGGCCAACGTCCTGACTTTC.

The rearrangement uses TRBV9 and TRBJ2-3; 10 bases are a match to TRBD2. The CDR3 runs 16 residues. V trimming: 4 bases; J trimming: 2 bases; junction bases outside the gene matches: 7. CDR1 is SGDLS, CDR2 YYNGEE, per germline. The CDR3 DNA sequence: TGTGCCAGCAGCCCGAGTAGCGGGGGGAACACAGATACGCAGTATTTT. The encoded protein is CASSPSSGGNTDTQYF.

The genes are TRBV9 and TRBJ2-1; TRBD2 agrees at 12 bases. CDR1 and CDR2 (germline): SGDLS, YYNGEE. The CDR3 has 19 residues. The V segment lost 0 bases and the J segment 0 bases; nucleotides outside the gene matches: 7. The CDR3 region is CASSVGLAGGAPSYNEQFF. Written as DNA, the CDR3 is TGTGCCAGCAGCGTAGGGCTAGCGGGAGGGGCCCCCTCCTACAATGAGCAGTTCTTC. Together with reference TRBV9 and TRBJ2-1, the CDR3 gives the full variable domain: DSGVTQTPKHLITATGQRVTLRCSPRSGDLSVYWYQQSLDQGLQFLIQYYNGEERAKGNILERFSAQQFPDLHSELNLSSLELGDSALYFCASSVGLAGGAPSYNEQFFGPGTRLTVL.

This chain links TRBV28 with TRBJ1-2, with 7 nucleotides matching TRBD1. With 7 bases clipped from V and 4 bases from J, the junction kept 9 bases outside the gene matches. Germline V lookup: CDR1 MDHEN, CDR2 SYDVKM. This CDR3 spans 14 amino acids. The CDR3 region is CASILRDSPYGYTF. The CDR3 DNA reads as TGTGCCAGCATCCTCCGGGACAGTCCCTATGGCTACACCTTC.

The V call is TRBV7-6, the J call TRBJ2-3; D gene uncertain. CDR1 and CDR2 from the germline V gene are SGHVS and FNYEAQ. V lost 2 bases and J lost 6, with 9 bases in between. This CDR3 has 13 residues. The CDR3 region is CASSLSRLDTQYF. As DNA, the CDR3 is TGTGCCAGCAGCTTAAGTCGTCTTGATACGCAGTATTTT.

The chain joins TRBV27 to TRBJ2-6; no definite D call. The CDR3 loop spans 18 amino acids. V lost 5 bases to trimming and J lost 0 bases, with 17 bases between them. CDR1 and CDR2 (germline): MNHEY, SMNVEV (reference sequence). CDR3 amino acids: CASSPLGTTISGANVLTF. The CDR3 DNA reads TGTGCCAGCAGTCCTCTGGGAACCACGATCTCTGGGGCCAACGTCCTGACTTTC.